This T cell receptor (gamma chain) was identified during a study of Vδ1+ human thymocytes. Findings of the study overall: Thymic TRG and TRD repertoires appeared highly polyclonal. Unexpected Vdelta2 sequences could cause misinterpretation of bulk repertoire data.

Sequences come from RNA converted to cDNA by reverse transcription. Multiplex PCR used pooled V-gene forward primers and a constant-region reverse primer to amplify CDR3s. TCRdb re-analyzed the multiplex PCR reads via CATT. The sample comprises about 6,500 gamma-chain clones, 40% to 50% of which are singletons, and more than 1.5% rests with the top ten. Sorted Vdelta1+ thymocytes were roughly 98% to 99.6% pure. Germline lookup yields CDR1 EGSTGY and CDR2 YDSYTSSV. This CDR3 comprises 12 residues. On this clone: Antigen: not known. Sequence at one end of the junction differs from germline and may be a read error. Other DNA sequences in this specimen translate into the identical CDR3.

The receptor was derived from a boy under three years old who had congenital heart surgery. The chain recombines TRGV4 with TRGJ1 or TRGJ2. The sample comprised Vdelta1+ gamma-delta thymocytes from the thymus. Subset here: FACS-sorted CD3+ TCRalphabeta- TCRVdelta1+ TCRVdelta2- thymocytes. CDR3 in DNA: TGTGCCACATGGGATGGATATTATAAGAAACTCTTT. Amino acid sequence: CATWDGYYKKLF.